Shown below are 22 T cell receptor beta chains from a single sample sequenced in a study of blood T cell repertoires in COVID-19 (dated by TCRdb to 2018 to 2020). Library method: the immunoSEQ multiplex PCR assay. The clones in this table, taken by TCRdb from immuneACCESS, are in-frame only. Not every clone is retained; where verified, under half of the shortfall comes from an unresolved V gene, and the cause of the rest is unknown. The sample includes tens of thousands of clones, with approximately 89% observed a single time. 14% of the sample comes from the top ten. The sequencing sample was made of peripheral blood. The receptors stem from a woman between 55 and 75 years old with active COVID-19.

This sequence joins TRBV14 and TRBJ1-3; D gene uncertain. V lost 3 bases to trimming and J lost 0 bases, with 9 bases between them. The CDR3 totals 15 residues. Germline CDR1 SGHDN, CDR2 FVKESK. The DNA of the CDR3 is TGTGCCAGCAGCCACGCGGACTTCTCTGGAAACACCATATATTTT. This encodes CASSHADFSGNTIYF.

This rearrangement joins TRBV3-1 (or the pseudogene TRBV3-2) to TRBJ1-3; D gene uncertain. Trimming left V 3 bases short and J 0 bases short, with 9 bases between. Germline CDR1 is LGHDT and CDR2 is YNNKEL (reference sequence). The CDR3 runs to 15 residues. The chain's CDR3 is CASSQGSFSGNTIYF. The CDR3 nucleotides are TGTGCCAGCAGCCAGGGCAGCTTCTCTGGAAACACCATATATTTT.

This chain links TRBV6-5 with TRBJ1-1, with D tentatively TRBD1 (6 bases). The CDR3 spans 13 residues. The germline V and J ends were trimmed by 8 bases and 4 bases, with 14 bases remaining between them. Germline CDR1 is MNHEY and CDR2 is SVGAGI. The CDR3: CASAWGQSTEAFF. The CDR3 DNA reads TGTGCCAGCGCGTGGGGGCAGAGCACTGAAGCTTTCTTT.

This clone showed up just once. The chain links TRBV7-9 to TRBJ2-5; 8 bases agree with TRBD2. The germline gives CDR1 SEHNR, CDR2 FQNEAQ (reference sequence). V shed 1 base and J 4 bases; nucleotides not matched to a gene: 5. This CDR3 comprises 15 residues. The chain's CDR3 is CASSLEGLGSETQYF. The CDR3 DNA is TGTGCCAGCAGCTTAGAGGGACTAGGATCAGAGACCCAGTACTTC.

The V and J genes are TRBV11-3 and TRBJ2-2; TRBD1 matches 8 bases. The CDR3 has 15 residues. Germline trimming cut 1 base from V and 6 bases from J; bases unmatched to any gene: 4. The germline CDR1 and CDR2 sequences are SGHNT and YENEEA. This chain's CDR3 is CASSLASRGPGELFF. The CDR3 nucleotides are TGTGCCAGCAGCTTAGCCTCCAGGGGGCCCGGGGAGCTGTTTTTT.

The chain recombines TRBV7-9 with TRBJ2-4; D uncertain. There are 13 residues in the CDR3. CDR1 is SEHNR, CDR2 FQNEAQ, per germline (reference sequence). With 1 base removed from V and 3 bases from J, the gap between germline ends came to 4 bases. The CDR3 DNA follows: TGTGCCAGCAGCTTAGGCGACAAAAACATTCAGTACTTC. This sequence encodes CASSLGDKNIQYF. Variable domain in full (rest from reference TRBV7-9 and TRBJ2-4): DTGVSQNPRHKITKRGQNVTFRCDPISEHNRLYWYRQTLGQGPEFLTYFQNEAQLEKSRLLSDRFSAERPKGSFSTLEIQRTEQGDSAMYLCASSLGDKNIQYFGAGTRLSVL.

The J gene is TRBJ1-1, the V gene TRBV19, with a possible D match to TRBD1 (5 bases). The CDR3 loop spans 15 amino acids. The V end lost 3 bases, the J end lost 1 base, and 12 bases lay between the germline ends. Germline lookup yields CDR1 LNHDA and CDR2 SQIVND (reference sequence). The CDR3 region is CASSIPTVPNTEAFF. CDR3 nucleotide sequence: TGTGCCAGTAGTATTCCGACAGTCCCGAACACTGAAGCTTTCTTT.

J is TRBJ2-7 and V is TRBV5-4; 8 bases match TRBD2. Losses at the gene ends were 4 bases for V and 0 bases for J; bases not matched to a gene: 3. The CDR3 is made up of 14 amino acids. Per the germline V gene, CDR1 is SGHNT and CDR2 is YYREEE (reference sequence). The CDR3 sequence: CASSRGTSSYEQYF. The CDR3 nucleotides read TGTGCCAGCAGCCGCGGGACTAGCTCCTACGAGCAGTACTTC.

V and J are TRBV7-3 and TRBJ1-4; perhaps TRBD1 as D (5 bases). CDR1 SGHTA and CDR2 FQGTGA come from the germline V gene. The CDR3 is 15 amino acids. The ends were cut back, 0 bases at V and 3 bases at J, with 8 bases in the middle. CDR3 residues: CASSLTGQANEKLFF. In nucleotides, the CDR3 is TGTGCCAGCAGCTTAACGGGGCAGGCTAATGAAAAACTGTTTTTT. The variable domain in full, with the rest retrieved from reference TRBV7-3 and TRBJ1-4, is GAGVSQTPSNKVTEKGKYVELRCDPISGHTALYWYRQSLGQGPEFLIYFQGTGAADDSGLPNDRFFAVRPEGSVSTLKIQRTERGDSAVYLCASSLTGQANEKLFFGSGTQLSVL.

The CDR3 loop reads CASSLGAGIGEKLFF. Here the CDR3 DNA reads TGTGCCAGCAGCTTAGGGGCAGGGATAGGGGAAAAACTGTTTTTT. V and J are TRBV7-3 and TRBJ1-4, with D possibly being TRBD1 (5 bases). The CDR3 is 15 amino acids. V shed 2 bases and J shed 8 bases, with 15 bases lying between them. Germline V CDR1 and CDR2: SGHTA, FQGTGA.

The rearrangement links TRBV5-1 to TRBJ2-6; 8 bases agree with TRBD1. This CDR3 is 20 amino acids long. Trimming removed 3 bases from V and 0 bases from J; junction bases left unmatched: 14. Germline lookup yields CDR1 SGHRS and CDR2 YFSETQ. Written as DNA, the CDR3 is TGCGCCAGCAGCTCAATACTAACAGGGGGAAATCGCTCTGGGGCCAACGTCCTGACTTTC. Translated: CASSSILTGGNRSGANVLTF.

The chain links TRBV19 to TRBJ2-6; 8 nucleotides align to TRBD1. In germline, CDR1 is LNHDA, CDR2 SQIVND (reference sequence). V was pared by 8 bases and J by 1 base, with 7 bases of the junction left unmatched. This CDR3 spans 16 amino acids. The CDR3 nucleotides read TGTGCCAGTCGAGGACAGGGTAGGTCTGGGGCCAACGTCCTGACTTTC. Protein product: CASRGQGRSGANVLTF.

The rearrangement links TRBV10-3 to TRBJ2-3, with a possible D match to TRBD2 (6 bases). This CDR3 has 14 amino acids. Between the trimmed V and J ends, which lost 6 bases and 2 bases, there was a span of 12 bases. Germline assignment: CDR1 ENHRY and CDR2 SYGVKD. The CDR3 is CAIRSSDPTDTQYF. CDR3 nucleotides: TGTGCCATCAGGTCTAGCGACCCCACAGATACGCAGTATTTT.

This clone was seen only a few times. This chain links TRBV4-1 with TRBJ1-4, with D maybe TRBD1 (5 bases). The CDR3 runs to 15 residues. Trimming removed 4 bases from V and 8 bases from J, with 17 bases in between. Germline loops: CDR1 MGHRA, CDR2 YSYEKL. The CDR3 is CASSPQRVGGEKLFF. As DNA, the CDR3 is TGCGCCAGCAGCCCCCAGAGGGTCGGGGGAGAAAAACTGTTTTTT.

The chain carries TRBV19 and TRBJ1-3; possibly TRBD1 for D (6 bases). Germline V lookup: CDR1 LNHDA, CDR2 SQIVND (reference sequence). The CDR3 sequence is 15 residues long. Trimming removed 7 bases at V and 0 bases at J, with 13 bases between. The CDR3 protein is CASTAGGFSGNTIYF. The CDR3 region has the DNA TGTGCCAGTACTGCGGGGGGCTTCTCTGGAAACACCATATATTTT.

This clone was detected once. This chain joins TRBV19 and TRBJ1-4; D is perhaps TRBD1 (6 bases). V was trimmed by 5 bases and J by 8 bases, leaving 15 bases between them. CDR1 and CDR2 from the germline V gene are LNHDA and SQIVND (reference sequence). The CDR3 extends over 14 amino acids. CDR3 DNA sequence: TGTGCCAGTAGTCGGACAGTTAAGGGGGAAAAACTGTTTTTT. It yields the protein CASSRTVKGEKLFF.

This rearrangement joins TRBV20-1 to TRBJ2-7; 11 bases map to TRBD1. This CDR3 comprises 11 residues. CDR1 is DFQATT, CDR2 SNEGSKA, per germline (reference sequence). The CDR3 is CSGTGGNEQYF. CDR3 in DNA: TGCAGCGGGACAGGGGGGAACGAGCAGTACTTC.

The chain uses TRBV7-3 and TRBJ2-3, with D perhaps matching TRBD2 (6 bases). Trimming shortened V by 2 bases and J by 1 base, and 10 bases separated the two germline ends. Germline V lookup: CDR1 SGHTA, CDR2 FQGTGA. The CDR3 totals 15 residues. Here the CDR3 reads CASSLGGLRTDTQYF. The CDR3 DNA follows: TGTGCCAGCAGCTTAGGGGGACTTCGCACAGATACGCAGTATTTT.

The rearrangement joins TRBV6-1 to TRBJ1-2; D is possibly TRBD1 (6 bases). There are 15 residues in the CDR3. The germline V gene encodes CDR1 MNHNS and CDR2 SASEGT. Trimming cost V 0 bases and J 4 bases, with 12 bases left between them. The CDR3 DNA sequence: TGTGCCAGCAGTGAAGCGGGGCAGGGGATCTATGGCTACACCTTC. Protein sequence: CASSEAGQGIYGYTF.

This sequence joins TRBV5-1 and TRBJ1-4, with no clear D. CDR1 is SGHRS and CDR2 is YFSETQ in the germline V gene. The CDR3 contains 14 residues. Trimming left V 4 bases short and J 1 base short, with 8 bases between. CDR3 sequence: CASSPGGTNEKLFF. As DNA, the CDR3 is TGCGCCAGCAGCCCCGGTGGAACTAATGAAAAACTGTTTTTT. Based on the CDR3 plus reference TRBV5-1 and TRBJ1-4, the full variable domain is KAGVTQTPRYLIKTRGQQVTLSCSPISGHRSVSWYQQTPGQGLQFLFEYFSETQRNKGNFPGRFSGRQFSNSRSEMNVSTLELGDSALYLCASSPGGTNEKLFFGSGTQLSVL.

This sequence joins TRBV5-4 and TRBJ2-1; 9 bases map to TRBD2. This CDR3 spans 15 amino acids. The germline V gene has CDR1 SGHNT and CDR2 YYREEE (reference sequence). V shed 0 bases, J shed 9 bases, and the junction held 7 bases outside the gene matches. CDR3 nucleotides: TGTGCCAGCAGCTTGGGTATCAGCGGGGGGAGTGAGCAGTTCTTC. Its protein product is CASSLGISGGSEQFF.

The chain uses TRBV6-2 or TRBV6-3 and TRBJ2-3, with 11 bases lining up with TRBD2. This CDR3 comprises 16 residues. The V and J ends lost 6 bases and 1 base, in that order; junction bases with no gene match: 6. Germline CDR1 and CDR2: MNHEY and SVGEGT. DNA of the CDR3: TGTGCCAGCAGCCGTAGCGGGGGGGAGGGCACAGATACGCAGTATTTT. This encodes CASSRSGGEGTDTQYF.